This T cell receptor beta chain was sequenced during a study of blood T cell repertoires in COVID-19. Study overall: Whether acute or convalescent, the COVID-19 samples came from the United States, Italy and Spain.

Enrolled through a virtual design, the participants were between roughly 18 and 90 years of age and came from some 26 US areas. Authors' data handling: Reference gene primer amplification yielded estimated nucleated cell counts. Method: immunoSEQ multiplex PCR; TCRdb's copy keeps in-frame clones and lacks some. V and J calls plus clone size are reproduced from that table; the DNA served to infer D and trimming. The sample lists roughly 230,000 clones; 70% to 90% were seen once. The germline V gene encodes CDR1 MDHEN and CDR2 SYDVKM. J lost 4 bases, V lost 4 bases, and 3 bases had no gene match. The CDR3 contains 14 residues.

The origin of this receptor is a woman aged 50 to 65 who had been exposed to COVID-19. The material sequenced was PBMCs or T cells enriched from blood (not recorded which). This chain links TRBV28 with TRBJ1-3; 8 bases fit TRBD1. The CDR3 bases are TGTGCCAGCAGTTCCTACAGGGGGGGAAACACCATATATTTT. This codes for CASSSYRGGNTIYF.